Below, 26 T cell receptor beta chains from the same sample are listed, as sequenced in a study of T cell repertoires in cytomegalovirus infection. TCRdb independently ran MiXCR on the reads; one entry per CDR3 protein. The data contain around 310,000 distinct CDR3 sequences, around a sixth of them singletons. Sequencing input: PBMCs. Receptor source: a human donor in good health (CMV status not recorded). Some clones in this sample may be carry-over from other donors' samples.

The V and J genes are TRBV20-1 and TRBJ2-2; D is possibly TRBD2 (5 bases). CDR1 and CDR2 (germline): DFQATT, SNEGSKA (reference sequence). V gave up 3 bases and J gave up 6 bases, with 17 bases separating them. The CDR3 extends over 15 amino acids. CDR3 bases: TGCAGTGCTAGTTTAGAGGGCGCGATGTCCGGGGAGCTGTTTTTT. It codes for CSASLEGAMSGELFF.

Only a few counts were recorded for this clonotype. The V gene is TRBV4-2, the J gene TRBJ2-2; perhaps TRBD2 as D (5 bases). Trimming took 1 base from V and 5 from J, leaving 14 bases between them. The germline CDR1 and CDR2 sequences are LGHNA and YNFKEQ. The CDR3 is 16 amino acids. CDR3 loop: CASSQVVGRGTGELFF. The CDR3 DNA sequence: TGTGCCAGCAGCCAAGTGGTGGGGAGAGGTACCGGGGAGCTGTTTTTT.

The V and J genes are TRBV15 and TRBJ1-4, with D perhaps TRBD1 (5 bases). This CDR3 contains 15 residues. V was pared by 1 base and J by 5 bases, with 11 bases between. Germline CDR1 is LNHNV and CDR2 is YYDKDF (reference sequence). CDR3 in amino acids: CATSRGATVNEKLFF. CDR3 DNA: TGTGCCACCAGCAGAGGTGCGACAGTGAATGAAAAACTGTTTTTT.

This clonotype was recorded many times. The chain carries TRBV7-2 and TRBJ2-7, with D perhaps being TRBD1 or TRBD2 (6 bases each). The CDR3 consists of 14 residues. V was cut by 5 bases and J by 4 bases, with 15 bases left in between. The germline V gene encodes CDR1 SGHTA and CDR2 FQGNSA. In DNA, the CDR3 is TGTGCCAGCAGCATCTTGACGGGGGCTTACGAGCAGTACTTC. This translates into CASSILTGAYEQYF.

This sequence joins TRBV20-1 and TRBJ2-3; D is tentatively TRBD1 or TRBD2 (7 bases each). Germline V gene sequence: CDR1 DFQATT, CDR2 SNEGSKA (reference sequence). The CDR3 spans 13 residues. V was trimmed by 6 bases and J by 4 bases, leaving 14 bases between them. This CDR3 is CSAPGGAPDTQYF. The DNA for the CDR3 is TGCAGTGCCCCAGGGGGGGCCCCAGATACGCAGTATTTT.

This clonotype was counted a few times. This sequence joins TRBV5-8 and TRBJ2-7; D is unresolved. Trimming stripped 0 bases from V and 4 bases from J, with 8 bases between. Germline V gives CDR1 SGHTS, CDR2 YDEGEE. The CDR3 contains 13 residues. The CDR3 protein is CASSLDREYEQYF. The CDR3 bases are TGTGCCAGCAGCTTGGACAGAGAATACGAGCAGTACTTC.

This clonotype was counted only a few times. V gene TRBV28 combines with J gene TRBJ2-3, with D unresolved. Germline V lookup: CDR1 MDHEN, CDR2 SYDVKM. The CDR3 runs 12 residues. The germline V and J ends were trimmed by 7 bases and 2 bases, with 7 bases remaining between them. CDR3 sequence reads: CASNRYTDTQYF. DNA for the CDR3: TGTGCCAGCAATCGGTACACAGATACGCAGTATTTT. The variable domain in full, with the rest retrieved from reference TRBV28 and TRBJ2-3, is DVKVTQSSRYLVKRTGEKVFLECVQDMDHENMFWYRQDPGLGLRLIYFSYDVKMKEKGDIPEGYSVSREKKERFSLILESASTNQTSMYLCASNRYTDTQYFGPGTRLTVL.

This clonotype was picked up a small number of times. The chain couples TRBV11-2 to TRBJ2-5; D is unresolved. V lost 5 bases to trimming and J lost 2 bases, with 9 bases between them. This CDR3 spans 13 amino acids. Germline V gene sequence: CDR1 SGHAT, CDR2 FQNNGV. The CDR3 spells CASSPSVQETQYF. CDR3 DNA sequence: TGTGCCAGCAGCCCAAGTGTACAAGAGACCCAGTACTTC.

This chain uses TRBV6-2 or TRBV6-3 with TRBJ2-7, with 13 bases matching TRBD2. V lost 2 bases to trimming and J lost 2 bases; unmatched junction nucleotides: 3. Germline V lookup: CDR1 MNHEY, CDR2 SVGEGT. The CDR3 runs 16 residues. The CDR3 nucleotides are TGTGCCAGCAGTTACGGGGGGACTAGCGGGGCCTACGAGCAGTACTTC. Its protein product is CASSYGGTSGAYEQYF.

The V and J genes are TRBV20-1 and TRBJ2-7, with 8 nucleotides matching TRBD1. V dropped 6 bases and J dropped 5; count of bases not matched to a gene: 6. Germline assignment: CDR1 DFQATT and CDR2 SNEGSKA (reference sequence). The CDR3 length is 12 residues. CDR3 residues: CSATDRVDEQYF. CDR3 in DNA: TGCAGTGCAACGGACAGGGTTGACGAGCAGTACTTC.

The chain uses TRBV10-3 and TRBJ2-7; D gene unclear. V lost 1 base and J lost 2, with 3 bases in between. Per germline, CDR1 ENHRY and CDR2 SYGVKD. The CDR3 is 12 amino acids. In DNA, the CDR3 is TGTGCCATCAGTGAGTGGACCTACGAGCAGTACTTC. Protein: CAISEWTYEQYF.

This rearrangement joins TRBV5-1 to TRBJ2-3; TRBD2 is a possible D gene (6 bases). The CDR3 runs to 14 residues. The germline CDR1 and CDR2 sequences are SGHRS and YFSETQ. V was cut by 6 bases and J by 5 bases, with 16 bases left in between. CDR3 in amino acids: CASKNPSGGDTQYF. The CDR3 DNA is TGCGCCAGCAAGAATCCTTCCGGGGGAGATACGCAGTATTTT.

This clonotype was detected many times. The V call is TRBV7-2, the J call TRBJ1-2, with D hard to call. The V gene lost 1 base and the J gene lost 6 bases, with 9 bases spanning the gap. Germline V lookup: CDR1 SGHTA, CDR2 FQGNSA. CDR3 length: 13 residues. Here the CDR3 DNA reads TGTGCCAGCAGCTTAGTACGGGGAGATGGCTACACCTTC. This gives the protein CASSLVRGDGYTF.

This clonotype was detected a few times. The chain carries TRBV6-2 or TRBV6-3 and TRBJ1-2, with a possible D match to TRBD1 (5 bases). This CDR3 has 15 amino acids. Germline assignment: CDR1 MNHEY and CDR2 SVGEGT. V was shortened by 5 bases and J by 2 bases, with 15 bases between the two germline ends. CDR3 DNA sequence: TGTGCCAGCAGTACCCCCAGGGTAACGAACTATGGCTACACCTTC. This gives the protein CASSTPRVTNYGYTF.

This clonotype showed up many times. The V and J genes are TRBV7-6 and TRBJ2-2; TRBD1 agrees at 8 bases. Germline V gene data show CDR1 as SGHVS and CDR2 as FNYEAQ. J was trimmed by 3 bases and V by 1 base; bases with no gene match: 1. This CDR3 region has 15 residues. The DNA for the CDR3 is TGTGCCAGCAGCTTAGTACAGGGGGACACCGGGGAGCTGTTTTTT. It yields the protein CASSLVQGDTGELFF. The full variable domain, completed using reference TRBV7-6 and TRBJ2-2, is GAGVSQSPRYKVTKRGQDVALRCDPISGHVSLYWYRQALGQGPEFLTYFNYEAQQDKSGLPNDRFSAERPEGSISTLTIQRTEQRDSAMYRCASSLVQGDTGELFFGEGSRLTVL.

The gene calls are TRBV28 and TRBJ2-3; D perhaps matches TRBD2 (7 bases). Trimming took off 6 bases at V and 1 base at J, with 17 bases between the two ends. Germline V lookup: CDR1 MDHEN, CDR2 SYDVKM. The CDR3 extends over 16 amino acids. The CDR3 DNA reads TGTGCCAGCAGAACAGCGCAAGGGGGGGGCACAGATACGCAGTATTTT. The encoded protein is CASRTAQGGGTDTQYF.

V and J are TRBV3-1 and TRBJ1-6; 9 nucleotides match TRBD1. The CDR3 length is 16 residues. Unmatched junction bases numbered 8, after V lost 1 base and J lost 10 bases. The germline V gene has CDR1 LGHDT and CDR2 YNNKEL (reference sequence). CDR3: CASSQGIQGARSPLHF. CDR3 in DNA: TGTGCCAGCAGCCAAGGTATACAGGGGGCGAGATCACCCCTCCACTTT.

This clonotype was observed a handful of times. The chain couples TRBV2 to TRBJ1-1; 7 bases line up with TRBD1. The CDR3 has 13 residues. Trimming cost V 7 bases and J 4 bases; bases outside gene matches: 6. The germline CDR1 and CDR2 sequences are SNHLY and FYNNEI. The CDR3 reads CASTGGDSTEAFF. CDR3 in DNA: TGTGCCAGCACGGGGGGGGACAGCACTGAAGCTTTCTTT. The complete variable domain, with remaining parts taken from reference TRBV2 and TRBJ1-1, reads EPEVTQTPSHQVTQMGQEVILRCVPISNHLYFYWYRQILGQKVEFLVSFYNNEISEKSEIFDDQFSVERPDGSNFTLKIRSTKLEDSAMYFCASTGGDSTEAFFGQGTRLTVV.

This clonotype has more than one count but fewer than ten. The J gene is TRBJ1-4, the V gene TRBV27; D not certain. This CDR3 is 16 amino acids long. The V end lost 2 bases, the J end lost 1 base, and 11 bases lay between the germline ends. Germline V CDR1 and CDR2: MNHEY, SMNVEV (reference sequence). As DNA, the CDR3 is TGTGCCAGCAGTTTAAAGGTTGCGGAAACTAATGAAAAACTGTTTTTT. Its protein is CASSLKVAETNEKLFF.

In its sample, this clonotype was seen a few times. The rearrangement uses TRBV6-2 or TRBV6-3 and TRBJ1-1; D is perhaps TRBD1 (5 bases). Germline loops: CDR1 MNHEY, CDR2 SVGEGT. The CDR3 covers 14 residues. Trimming removed 6 bases at V and 6 bases at J, with 17 bases between. CDR3 region: CASRSSQGAAEAFF. In DNA, the CDR3 is TGTGCCAGCAGATCATCTCAGGGCGCTGCTGAAGCTTTCTTT.

The chain is built from TRBV5-6 and TRBJ2-7, with 8 nucleotides matching TRBD2. The CDR3 is 15 residues long. The germline V gene has CDR1 SGHDT and CDR2 YYEEEE. J lost 0 bases, V lost 2 bases, and 4 bases had no gene match. CDR3 loop: CASSFPGGDSYEQYF. CDR3 coding DNA: TGTGCCAGCAGCTTTCCCGGGGGGGACTCCTACGAGCAGTACTTC.

This clonotype came up many times. V gene TRBV10-3 combines with J gene TRBJ1-1; a weak D match, TRBD1 (5 bases). Trimming shortened V by 6 bases and J by 1 base, and 9 bases separated the two germline ends. The CDR3 has 13 amino acids. Germline-derived CDR1 and CDR2 are ENHRY and SYGVKD. In DNA form, the CDR3 reads TGTGCCATCAGGCAACAGGAGAACACTGAAGCTTTCTTT. Encoded protein: CAIRQQENTEAFF.

The V call is TRBV7-2, the J call TRBJ2-7; perhaps TRBD1 as D (5 bases). CDR3 length: 17 residues. From germline, CDR1 is SGHTA and CDR2 FQGNSA. Trimming left V 1 base short and J 4 bases short, with 20 bases between. CDR3 in DNA: TGTGCCAGCAGCTTAGGTTTGGTAGGGGAAGTAAGATACGAGCAGTACTTC. Translation gives CASSLGLVGEVRYEQYF.

This clonotype showed up just a few times. This chain joins TRBV19 and TRBJ2-7; 8 nucleotides align to TRBD1. Germline trimming cut 5 bases from V and 3 bases from J; bases unmatched to any gene: 9. The CDR3 runs 15 residues. Germline V gives CDR1 LNHDA, CDR2 SQIVND (reference sequence). In nucleotides, the CDR3 is TGTGCCAGTAGTCCCAGGACAGGGTTGGGCTACGAGCAGTACTTC. It is translated as CASSPRTGLGYEQYF.

This clonotype appeared a few times. CDR3 sequence: CASSSPGRRPNEQFF. CDR3 sequence (DNA): TGTGCCAGCAGCTCGCCGGGACGGAGACCTAATGAGCAGTTCTTC. The chain has TRBV5-4 and TRBJ2-1, with D perhaps TRBD1 or TRBD2 (5 bases each). The germline V gene encodes CDR1 SGHNT and CDR2 YYREEE (reference sequence). Trimming shortened V by 3 bases and J by 7 bases, and 17 bases separated the two germline ends. There are 15 residues in the CDR3.

This clonotype came up a few times. V is TRBV7-9 and J is TRBJ1-5; unclear D gene. Trimming removed 5 bases from V and 5 bases from J, with 7 bases in between. CDR3 length: 12 residues. Germline V gene lookup returns CDR1 SEHNR and CDR2 FQNEAQ (reference sequence). CDR3 loop: CASSAGYQPQHF. In nucleotides, the CDR3 is TGTGCCAGCAGCGCCGGTTATCAGCCCCAGCATTTT.